This T cell receptor (beta chain) emerged from a study of PD-L1 blockade in urothelial cancer. Study in general: Analyses used blood from 3 weeks (second dose) and 6 weeks after treatment start. Per blood sample, T cells had a median of 141,255.

Per-patient samples, pretreatment and on-treatment, numbered 1 to 8. From germline, CDR1 is SGHVS and CDR2 FNYEAQ. The V segment lost 10 bases and the J segment 0 bases; nucleotides outside the gene matches: 12. The CDR3 runs 17 residues. Sequencing was performed with immunoSEQ multiplex PCR; in TCRdb, only in-frame clones are kept and a portion is missing. The data show about 51,000 clones, with approximately 84% seen just once and 16% held by the top ten. The source is a man in his sixties with urothelial cancer. The rearrangement joins TRBV7-6 to TRBJ2-6; TRBD1 matches 7 bases. The input for sequencing was PBMCs, taken around atezolizumab (anti-PD-L1) treatment. The CDR3, as DNA: TGTGCCACCCAGACGGACAGGTCAAGCTCTGGGGCCAACGTCCTGACTTTC. Translating gives CATQTDRSSSGANVLTF. Complete variable domain (other parts from reference TRBV7-6 and TRBJ2-6): GAGVSQSPRYKVTKRGQDVALRCDPISGHVSLYWYRQALGQGPEFLTYFNYEAQQDKSGLPNDRFSAERPEGSISTLTIQRTEQRDSAMYRCATQTDRSSSGANVLTFGAGSRLTVL.